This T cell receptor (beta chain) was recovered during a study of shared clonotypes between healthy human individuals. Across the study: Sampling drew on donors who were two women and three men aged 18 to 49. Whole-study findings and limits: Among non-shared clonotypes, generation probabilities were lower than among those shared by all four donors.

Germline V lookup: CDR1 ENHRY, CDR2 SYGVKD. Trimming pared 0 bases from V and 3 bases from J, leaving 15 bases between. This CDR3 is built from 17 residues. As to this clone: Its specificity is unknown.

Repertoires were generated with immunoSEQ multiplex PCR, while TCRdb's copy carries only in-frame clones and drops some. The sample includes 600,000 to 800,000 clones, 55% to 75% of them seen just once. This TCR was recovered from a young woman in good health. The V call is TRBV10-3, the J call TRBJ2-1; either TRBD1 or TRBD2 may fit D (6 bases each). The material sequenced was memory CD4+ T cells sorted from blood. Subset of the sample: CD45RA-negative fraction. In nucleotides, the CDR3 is TGTGCCATCAGTGAGTCTGCGGGACATCTGGGCTACAATGAGCAGTTCTTC. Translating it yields CAISESAGHLGYNEQFF.